Listed here are 21 T cell receptor beta chains from one sample, sequenced in a study of identical twins. TCRdb ran MiXCR on the 5' RACE reads and lists one entry per CDR3 protein. Among 350,000 or so distinct CDR3 sequences, over 9% were seen once, and the ten largest hold more than 6%. These data were also reused for a study on yellow fever vaccine responses in identical twins.

Source material: CD8+ T cells sorted from blood. The source of these receptors is a woman under 30 in good health.

This clonotype was counted many times. The gene calls are TRBV9 and TRBJ2-1, with no clear D. Trimming shortened V by 3 bases and J by 8 bases, and 3 bases separated the two germline ends. The CDR3 runs 10 residues. Germline lookup yields CDR1 SGDLS and CDR2 YYNGEE. CDR3 nucleotide sequence: TGTGCCAGCAGCGGGGATGAGCAGTTCTTC. This encodes CASSGDEQFF.

This CDR3 reads CSAKESADSSYEQYF. Written as DNA, the CDR3 is TGCAGTGCTAAGGAGTCGGCAGACAGCTCCTACGAGCAGTACTTC. The J gene is TRBJ2-7, the V gene TRBV20-1; tentative D call: TRBD1 (5 bases). The CDR3 has 15 amino acids. Germline CDR1 reads DFQATT; CDR2 reads SNEGSKA (reference sequence). V dropped 4 bases and J dropped 0 bases, with 16 bases sitting between them.

The rearrangement joins TRBV2 to TRBJ2-1; 7 bases line up with TRBD2. The germline gives CDR1 SNHLY, CDR2 FYNNEI. V lost 8 bases and J lost 4; bases outside the gene matches: 11. The CDR3 length is 15 residues. The CDR3 DNA reads TGTGCCAGCGGTGGTGGGGGGGGTGCATACAATGAGCAGTTCTTC. Its protein product is CASGGGGGAYNEQFF.

The chain combines TRBV2 with TRBJ2-3; 8 nucleotides match TRBD1. Germline assignment: CDR1 SNHLY and CDR2 FYNNEI. The CDR3 is made up of 15 amino acids. Trimming took 7 bases from V and 2 from J; bases not matched to a gene: 8. CDR3 nucleotides: TGTGCCAGCATGCCCTGGGACAGGACCACAGATACGCAGTATTTT. The encoded protein is CASMPWDRTTDTQYF.

This clonotype has only a few counts. J is TRBJ2-1 and V is TRBV5-1; D could derive from TRBD1 or TRBD2 (5 bases each). Trimming pared 4 bases from V and 7 bases from J, leaving 21 bases between. This CDR3 region has 16 residues. Germline CDR1 reads SGHRS; CDR2 reads YFSETQ. CDR3 sequence: CASSAPTGTATNEQFF. The CDR3 DNA reads as TGCGCCAGCAGCGCACCTACCGGGACGGCTACAAATGAGCAGTTCTTC.

The CDR3 DNA is TGTGCCAGCAGCGTAAGCTCTACGGGGCTAGGAACCTGGGGAGGGGCCAACGTCCTGACTTTC. Protein sequence: CASSVSSTGLGTWGGANVLTF. The chain employs TRBV9 and TRBJ2-6; D may correspond to TRBD1 or TRBD2 (5 bases each). There are 21 residues in the CDR3. V lost 1 base, J lost 4 bases, and 27 bases lay in between. Germline CDR1 and CDR2: SGDLS and YYNGEE.

A few counts support this clonotype. The CDR3 nucleotides are TGTGCCAGCAGCTCGTATTGGGGCGCGAACACTGAAGCTTTCTTT. Translating it yields CASSSYWGANTEAFF. The chain carries TRBV5-6 and TRBJ1-1, with TRBD1 as a possible D gene (5 bases). CDR3 length: 15 amino acids. Trimming stripped 3 bases from V and 1 base from J, with 13 bases between. Germline assignment: CDR1 SGHDT and CDR2 YYEEEE.

This clonotype was counted only a few times. This rearrangement joins TRBV27 to TRBJ2-1; 8 nucleotides match TRBD1. After removal of 7 bases from V and 4 bases from J, the junction contained 6 bases not matched to a gene. The germline CDR1 and CDR2 sequences are MNHEY and SMNVEV (reference sequence). There are 14 residues in the CDR3. CDR3 amino acids: CASKDRGPYNEQFF. For the CDR3, the DNA is TGTGCCAGCAAAGACAGGGGACCTTACAATGAGCAGTTCTTC.

The V and J genes are TRBV12-3 or TRBV12-4 and TRBJ2-2; TRBD2 matches at 7 bases. V gave up 7 bases and J gave up 2 bases; unmatched junction bases: 7. The CDR3 has 15 residues. For the CDR3, the DNA is TGTGCCAGCATCCTAGCGGAGGGAAACACCGGGGAGCTGTTTTTT. Translation: CASILAEGNTGELFF.

This clonotype was seen ten or more times. V gene TRBV5-1 combines with J gene TRBJ2-5; 12 bases are shared with TRBD2. V lost 1 base to trimming and J lost 5 bases; unmatched junction nucleotides: 6. The CDR3 totals 16 residues. The germline V gene has CDR1 SGHRS and CDR2 YFSETQ. The CDR3 here is CASSLSTSGRYETQYF. The CDR3 nucleotides are TGCGCCAGCAGCTTGTCGACTAGCGGGAGATATGAGACCCAGTACTTC. The variable domain in full, completed from reference TRBV5-1 and TRBJ2-5, reads KAGVTQTPRYLIKTRGQQVTLSCSPISGHRSVSWYQQTPGQGLQFLFEYFSETQRNKGNFPGRFSGRQFSNSRSEMNVSTLELGDSALYLCASSLSTSGRYETQYFGPGTRLLVL.

This sequence joins TRBV13 and TRBJ2-1, with D perhaps being TRBD1 or TRBD2 (5 bases each). The V gene lost 5 bases and the J gene lost 9 bases, with 26 bases spanning the gap. CDR3 length: 17 amino acids. CDR1 and CDR2 from the germline V gene are PRHDT and FYEKMQ (reference sequence). The CDR3 DNA is TGTGCCAGCAGCCCCCTGGGGGTGTTTCGAGCGTTGAGTGAGCAGTTCTTC. Protein product: CASSPLGVFRALSEQFF.

The chain combines TRBV10-1 with TRBJ2-2, with 8 positions matching TRBD2. Trimming removed 8 bases from V and 0 bases from J; junction bases left unmatched: 2. This CDR3 contains 14 residues. Germline-derived CDR1 and CDR2 are WNHNN and SYGVQD (reference sequence). CDR3 protein: CASRGGPNTGELFF. CDR3 coding DNA: TGCGCCAGCCGCGGGGGGCCGAACACCGGGGAGCTGTTTTTT.

This clonotype was counted only a few times. The chain combines TRBV7-9 with TRBJ1-5, with D perhaps TRBD1 (5 bases). The CDR3 runs to 15 residues. With 2 bases removed from V and 1 base from J, the gap between germline ends came to 9 bases. Germline values: CDR1 SEHNR, CDR2 FQNEAQ (reference sequence). In DNA, the CDR3 is TGTGCCAGCAGCTTACAGGGTTCGAGCAATCAGCCCCAGCATTTT. Translated, it gives CASSLQGSSNQPQHF.

J is TRBJ1-1 and V is TRBV7-3; 9 nucleotides align to TRBD1. Trimming removed 5 bases from V and 5 bases from J; junction bases left unmatched: 6. This CDR3 has 14 residues. Germline-derived CDR1 and CDR2 are SGHTA and FQGTGA. This chain's CDR3 is CASSQGQGRTEAFF. Written as DNA, the CDR3 is TGTGCCAGCAGCCAGGGACAGGGAAGGACTGAAGCTTTCTTT.

The sample holds a few counts of this clonotype. The CDR3 loop reads CSARDVPAGEETQYF. CDR3 bases: TGCAGTGCTAGAGATGTTCCAGCGGGAGAGGAGACCCAGTACTTC. The chain employs TRBV20-1 and TRBJ2-5; TRBD2 matches at 8 bases. CDR1 is DFQATT and CDR2 is SNEGSKA in the germline V gene (reference sequence). The length of the CDR3 is 15 residues. The V gene end was trimmed by 0 bases and the J gene end by 5 bases; junction bases not matched to a gene: 8.

This chain uses TRBV29-1 with TRBJ1-2; tentatively, D is TRBD1 (6 bases). V dropped 6 bases and J dropped 2 bases, with 13 bases sitting between them. In germline, CDR1 is SQVTM, CDR2 ANQGSEA. The CDR3 sequence is 13 residues long. The chain's CDR3 is CSVRQESNYGYTF. CDR3 DNA sequence: TGCAGCGTAAGACAGGAATCAAACTATGGCTACACCTTC.

This clonotype has just a few counts. The chain is built from TRBV6-1 and TRBJ1-6; D unresolved. The CDR3 covers 17 residues. Trimming took 5 bases from V and 3 from J, leaving 17 bases between them. Germline V gene sequence: CDR1 MNHNS, CDR2 SASEGT. The DNA of the CDR3 is TGTGCCAGCAGTCTCCTAACCACAGTGAACTATAATTCACCCCTCCACTTT. The encoded protein is CASSLLTTVNYNSPLHF.

This clonotype was seen at least ten times. This rearrangement joins TRBV12-3 or TRBV12-4 to TRBJ2-1, with D perhaps being TRBD1 or TRBD2 (5 bases each). Trimming took off 3 bases at V and 3 bases at J, with 18 bases between the two ends. The CDR3 has 17 amino acids. This CDR3 reads CASSFQFWGGLYNEQFF. In nucleotides, the CDR3 is TGTGCCAGCAGTTTCCAGTTCTGGGGCGGACTCTACAATGAGCAGTTCTTC.

This clonotype was seen more than once but under ten times. This sequence joins TRBV5-7 and TRBJ2-7; 11 bases map to TRBD2. TRBV5-7 is filed as an ORF, its function uncertain. Losses at the gene ends were 5 bases for V and 0 bases for J; bases not matched to a gene: 7. The CDR3 spans 16 residues. The CDR3 reads CASSHRLAGSSYEQYV. In DNA form, the CDR3 reads TGTGCCAGCAGTCACAGACTAGCGGGGAGCTCCTACGAGCAGTACGTC.

The chain couples TRBV12-3 or TRBV12-4 to TRBJ2-6; D is uncertain. The length of the CDR3 is 16 residues. Trimming shortened V by 4 bases and J by 3 bases, and 13 bases separated the two germline ends. CDR3 nucleotides: TGTGCCAGCAGTTACACAGACGATTATGGGGCCAACGTCCTGACTTTC. Encoded protein: CASSYTDDYGANVLTF.

The CDR3 DNA sequence: TGTGCCAGCAGTTTTGCTCAGGCCCCTAACTATGGCTACACCTTC. Translated, it gives CASSFAQAPNYGYTF. V gene TRBV12-3 or TRBV12-4 combines with J gene TRBJ1-2; D gene ambiguous. This CDR3 spans 15 amino acids. Trimming took off 3 bases at V and 0 bases at J, with 11 bases between the two ends.